This T cell receptor (beta chain) was captured in a study of radiotherapy plus CTLA-4 blockade in lung cancer. This table comes from immunoSEQ multiplex PCR, and its TCRdb copy is limited to in-frame clones, with some not included. The sample includes about 120,000 clones, over 80% seen only once; the top ten take 5.5% to 7%. CDR3 size: 14 residues. Unmatched junction bases numbered 9, after V lost 6 bases and J lost 9 bases. Germline CDR1 is MNHEY and CDR2 is SVGAGI. Sequences were derived from peripheral blood, sampled from a patient treated with radiotherapy plus ipilimumab. The sequence was collected from a human donor with non-small cell lung cancer that progressed on radiotherapy plus ipilimumab. The J gene is TRBJ1-5, the V gene TRBV6-5, with TRBD1 identical over 9 bases. CDR3 coding DNA: TGTGCCAGCAGCCCCGGGACAGGGAGGTTGCCCCAGCATTTT. Protein: CASSPGTGRLPQHF.